This TCR beta chain was captured in a study of metastatic and nonmetastatic thyroid tumors (dated by TCRdb to the early 2020s). Regarding the study in general: Repertoires from peripheral blood and from tumor or nodule tissue samples of malignant and benign thyroid patients were compared.

Library generation was performed with PCR. The sequencer was an Illumina HiSeq 4000. The TCR beta-chain CDR3 region of each patient was profiled by high-throughput sequencing. In the original analysis: CDR3 differences across clinicopathological groups were used to build a classifier for discriminating distant-metastatic papillary thyroid cancer patients. To measure repertoire diversity the researchers used the Shannon index, while the Morisita-Horn index served to gauge how similar the tumor and blood repertoires were. The public reads were reanalyzed by TCRdb: fastp trimming at Q25, MiXCR alignment, in-frame beta chains only. None of the V and J calls come from the authors' own analysis; TCRdb made them. Present in this sample are about 30,000 clones, 25% to 30% of which were seen just once. Approximately 28% of the sample is in the top ten clones. General conclusions and limits of the study: In both blood and tumor samples, TCR beta diversity was reported to be significantly higher in malignant tumors than in benign nodules.

None of the patients had been given any treatment before thyroid surgery. The study retrospectively analysed patient clinical samples collected from the early 2010s to the late 2010s using T-cell receptor beta sequencing. Deletion took 6 bases off V and 8 bases off J, with a span of 16 bases between the germline ends. Its CDR3 holds 13 amino acids, cysteine through phenylalanine. Only the CDR3 portion is preserved as DNA: 39 bases, with reading frame beginning at the first base. In its sample, this clone was seen a few times. Its cognate antigen has yet to be identified. Base-call qualities are not available, and no considerably larger clone is one nucleotide away.

This sequence uses TRBV12-3 or TRBV12-4 and TRBJ1-2; a tentative D match to TRBD1 spans 5 bases. Sample: blood. The TCR sequence derives from a female donor with papillary thyroid cancer or a benign thyroid nodule (not recorded which). Some clones in this sample may be carry-over from other donors' samples. The CDR3 corresponds to CASRSGLAEGYTF. The bases read TGTGCCAGCAGATCGGGGCTCGCAGAGGGCTACACCTTC.